This T cell receptor beta chain was sequenced in a study of shared clonotypes between healthy human individuals. Details on this clone: Its matching antigen is unknown.

The CDR3 totals 16 residues. Germline CDR1 is GTSNPN and CDR2 is SVGIG (reference sequence). V shed 2 bases and J shed 3 bases, with 14 bases lying between them. Sorted subsets were amplified in replicate PCRs using approximately 200 ng DNA, some 31,000 T cell genomes. Here immunoSEQ multiplex PCR was the method, and the copy in TCRdb shows in-frame clones only, minus some. The sample has about 980,000 clones, 70% to 85% seen once; the top ten hold approximately 1.5%. Whole-study findings and limits: In contrast to clonotypes shared by all four donors, non-shared clonotypes had lower generation probabilities. Despite large depth, rarefaction showed incomplete sorted-subset sequencing.

Sequenced sample: memory CD4+ T cells sorted from blood. The sample's subset: CD45RA-negative fraction. The sequence came from a man between 18 and 29 years old in good health. The chain joins TRBV30 to TRBJ1-6; TRBD1 is a possible D gene (6 bases). The DNA of the CDR3 is TGTGCCTGGAGTATCTGGGGGCAGATCTATAATTCACCCCTCCACTTT. It specifies CAWSIWGQIYNSPLHF.